The 16 T cell receptor beta chains given below trace back to one sample, sequenced in a study of blood T cell repertoires in COVID-19 (dated by TCRdb to between 2020 and 2021). To prepare the library, the immunoSEQ multiplex PCR assay was applied. The table was pulled from immuneACCESS by TCRdb, which kept in-frame rearrangements only. Such tables lose some clones; where checked, under half of the loss comes from unresolved V genes, and the rest has no known cause. Recorded for this sample are just over 150,000 clones; over 70% of them occurred a single time. 0.5% to 0.65% of the sample is in the top ten clones. Sample: peripheral blood. The source is a man in his 60s with acute or convalescent COVID-19.

This chain uses TRBV24-1 with TRBJ2-7, with TRBD1 matching 10 bases. Per germline, CDR1 KGHDR and CDR2 SFDVKD. The ends lost 6 bases at V and 2 bases at J; junction bases unmatched: 6. The CDR3 spans 15 residues. CDR3 region: CATSLGGQGTYEQYF. The CDR3 coding sequence is TGTGCCACCAGTCTGGGGGGACAGGGGACCTACGAGCAGTACTTC.

The chain has TRBV7-9 and TRBJ2-7, with D possibly matching TRBD2 (7 bases). There are 13 residues in the CDR3. Deletions cut 5 bases from V and 3 bases from J, with 11 bases between. The germline CDR1 and CDR2 sequences are SEHNR and FQNEAQ (reference sequence). This CDR3 reads CASSDGGLYEQYF. CDR3 nucleotide sequence: TGTGCCAGCAGCGACGGGGGGCTCTACGAGCAGTACTTC. The full variable domain, its missing parts supplied by reference TRBV7-9 and TRBJ2-7, is DTGVSQNPRHKITKRGQNVTFRCDPISEHNRLYWYRQTLGQGPEFLTYFQNEAQLEKSRLLSDRFSAERPKGSFSTLEIQRTEQGDSAMYLCASSDGGLYEQYFGPGTRLTVT.

This sequence joins TRBV5-1 and TRBJ2-1; TRBD2 aligns across 16 bases. CDR1 SGHRS and CDR2 YFSETQ come from the germline V gene. Germline trimming cut 7 bases from V and 8 bases from J; bases unmatched to any gene: 15. The CDR3 runs to 18 residues. CDR3 residues: CASVLGLAGGPGEYEQFF. In DNA, the CDR3 is TGCGCCAGCGTATTGGGACTAGCGGGAGGGCCGGGTGAGTATGAGCAGTTCTTC.

The chain carries TRBV4-1 and TRBJ2-1, with D perhaps matching TRBD2 (6 bases). This CDR3 has 16 amino acids. The germline V gene has CDR1 MGHRA and CDR2 YSYEKL. The V gene lost 0 bases and the J gene lost 1 base, with 10 bases spanning the gap. CDR3 sequence (DNA): TGCGCCAGCAGCCAAGAGACGGGAGTGTCCTACAATGAGCAGTTCTTC. Translation: CASSQETGVSYNEQFF.

The rearrangement joins TRBV6-5 to TRBJ2-7, with TRBD1 matching 10 bases. With 6 bases clipped from V and 7 bases from J, the junction kept 12 bases outside the gene matches. The length of the CDR3 is 15 residues. Germline loops: CDR1 MNHEY, CDR2 SVGAGI. The CDR3 region has the DNA TGTGCCAGCAGAGGCCGGCGACAGGGGGCTGGGGAGCAGTACTTC. Encoded protein: CASRGRRQGAGEQYF.

On this clone itself: This sample also contains other DNA sequences that code for the same CDR3. This chain's CDR3 is CASSQQGQPQHF. Written as DNA, the CDR3 is TGTGCCAGCAGCCAACAGGGACAGCCCCAGCATTTT. V gene TRBV3-1 (or the pseudogene TRBV3-2) combines with J gene TRBJ1-5; TRBD1 might be the D (5 bases). The CDR3 has 12 residues. Germline CDR1 reads LGHDT; CDR2 reads YNNKEL (reference sequence). The V end was cut by 2 bases, the J end by 7 bases, with 6 bases between.

V gene TRBV18 combines with J gene TRBJ2-1, with TRBD1 matching 11 bases. The V and J ends lost 3 bases and 2 bases, in that order; junction bases with no gene match: 0. The germline V gene encodes CDR1 KGHSH and CDR2 LQKENI. The CDR3 is 15 amino acids. The CDR3 DNA is TGTGCCAGCTCACCGGGACAGGGGGCCTACAATGAGCAGTTCTTC. This translates into CASSPGQGAYNEQFF.

This rearrangement joins TRBV6-5 to TRBJ1-6; TRBD1 agrees at 7 bases. The CDR3 extends over 13 amino acids. Germline V gene sequence: CDR1 MNHEY, CDR2 SVGAGI. The ends lost 7 bases at V and 5 bases at J; junction bases unmatched: 2. The CDR3 sequence is CASTGQNNSPLHF. Written as DNA, the CDR3 is TGTGCCAGCACGGGACAGAATAATTCACCCCTCCACTTT.

This rearrangement joins TRBV27 to TRBJ1-1, with a tentative D call TRBD1 (5 bases). V was cut by 0 bases and J by 7 bases, with 9 bases left in between. The CDR3 consists of 13 residues. CDR1 MNHEY and CDR2 SMNVEV come from the germline V gene (reference sequence). The CDR3 bases are TGTGCCAGCAGTTTATCGGGGGGGGTTGAAGCTTTCTTT. Translating gives CASSLSGGVEAFF.

The chain uses TRBV3-1 (or the pseudogene TRBV3-2) and TRBJ2-3; 9 positions match TRBD2. Germline V gives CDR1 LGHDT, CDR2 YNNKEL (reference sequence). V shed 5 bases, J shed 6 bases, and the junction held 15 bases outside the gene matches. This CDR3 region has 17 residues. The CDR3 bases are TGTGCCAGCAGCAAGCGGCTAGCGGGGTTCGCGGGGGATACGCAGTATTTT. Its translation is CASSKRLAGFAGDTQYF.

The chain couples TRBV24-1 to TRBJ2-1; 7 nucleotides agree with TRBD1. The CDR3 length is 14 residues. Germline CDR1 is KGHDR and CDR2 is SFDVKD. Germline trimming cut 7 bases from V and 6 bases from J; bases unmatched to any gene: 8. CDR3 amino acids: CATRQGSGSNEQFF. The CDR3 region has the DNA TGTGCCACCAGACAGGGGTCGGGCAGCAATGAGCAGTTCTTC.

This chain joins TRBV10-3 and TRBJ2-7; D is ambiguous. Germline V CDR1 and CDR2: ENHRY, SYGVKD. This CDR3 spans 15 amino acids. Trimming cost V 0 bases and J 5 bases, with 14 bases left between them. The DNA for the CDR3 is TGTGCCATCAGTGAGTCTTCGCGGAGCCCTCACGAGCAGTACTTC. Its translation is CAISESSRSPHEQYF.

This clone has just a few counts. V usage is TRBV6-5 and J usage is TRBJ1-5; tentative D call: TRBD1 (5 bases). V was shortened by 7 bases and J by 2 bases, with 15 bases between the two germline ends. CDR1 is MNHEY and CDR2 is SVGAGI in the germline V gene. CDR3 length equals 15 residues. CDR3 coding DNA: TGTGCCAGCATTTATCAGGGATTCGGCAATCAGCCCCAGCATTTT. Translating it yields CASIYQGFGNQPQHF.

CDR3 nucleotide sequence: TGTGCCAGCAGCCAAGATCTAGACGGGGGGCTCCGCTCCGAGCAGTACTTC. Amino acids: CASSQDLDGGLRSEQYF. V and J are TRBV4-2 and TRBJ2-7, with D possibly TRBD2 on 7 matching bases. With 0 bases removed from V and 6 bases from J, the gap between germline ends came to 21 bases. This CDR3 is 17 amino acids long. CDR1 and CDR2 from the germline V gene are LGHNA and YNFKEQ.

The J gene is TRBJ2-7, the V gene TRBV11-1; no reliable D call. The CDR3 totals 13 residues. From germline, CDR1 is SGHAT and CDR2 FQDESV (reference sequence). The ends were cut back, 4 bases at V and 2 bases at J, with 9 bases in the middle. CDR3 protein: CASSYDKAYEQYF. In DNA, the CDR3 is TGTGCCAGCAGCTACGACAAGGCCTACGAGCAGTACTTC.

The chain couples TRBV28 to TRBJ1-5, with D possibly being TRBD1 (6 bases). The length of the CDR3 is 16 residues. Trimming removed 6 bases from V and 4 bases from J, with 19 bases in between. The germline V gene encodes CDR1 MDHEN and CDR2 SYDVKM. CDR3 nucleotide sequence: TGTGCCAGCAGCCTACCGGGACAAGGGACAAATCAGCCCCAGCATTTT. This encodes CASSLPGQGTNQPQHF.